These 9 T cell receptor beta chains came from one sample sequenced in a study of identical twins. TCRdb reprocessed the 5' RACE reads with MiXCR, giving one entry per CDR3 protein. This table holds roughly 770,000 distinct CDR3 sequences, 15% to 20% found once. These data were also reused for a study on T cells expressing NK-cell markers.

Sequencing was performed on PBMCs. These receptor sequences come from a woman aged 18-29 years in good health.

The genes are TRBV6-5 and TRBJ2-7; D ambiguous. CDR3 length: 11 amino acids. Germline V gene data show CDR1 as MNHEY and CDR2 as SVGAGI. V was clipped by 7 bases and J by 13 bases, with 17 bases between them. The CDR3 spells CASTYDGRYYF. The DNA for the CDR3 is TGTGCCAGCACCTACGACGGTCGCTACTACTTC.

The V and J genes are TRBV18 and TRBJ2-7; 7 bases are shared with TRBD2. This CDR3 is built from 13 residues. V lost 5 bases, J lost 7 bases, and 8 bases stayed unmatched. Germline lookup yields CDR1 KGHSH and CDR2 LQKENI. CDR3 loop: CASSAGVEGEQYF. The CDR3 DNA is TGTGCCAGCTCAGCGGGGGTCGAGGGGGAGCAGTACTTC.

This clonotype has a handful of counts. The chain uses TRBV5-1 and TRBJ1-2; unclear D gene. CDR1 is SGHRS, CDR2 YFSETQ, per germline. The V and J ends lost 0 bases and 2 bases respectively, with 11 bases between them. The CDR3 sequence is 15 residues long. The CDR3 reads CASSLVSGRNYGYTF. The CDR3 DNA reads TGCGCCAGCAGCTTGGTTAGCGGCAGGAACTATGGCTACACCTTC.

This clonotype was picked up a small number of times. This chain links TRBV29-1 with TRBJ2-7; either TRBD1 or TRBD2 may fit D (5 bases each). The V gene lost 5 bases and the J gene lost 1 base, with 15 bases spanning the gap. In germline, CDR1 is SQVTM, CDR2 ANQGSEA. The CDR3 totals 14 residues. The CDR3 loop reads CSVLRGVNSYEQYF. For the CDR3, the DNA is TGCAGCGTTCTGAGGGGAGTGAATTCCTACGAGCAGTACTTC.

This clonotype was detected a few times. As DNA, the CDR3 is TGTGCCAGCAGGGGGATGTCCTACGAGCAGTACTTC. Its translation is CASRGMSYEQYF. The chain combines TRBV6-5 with TRBJ2-7; no reliable D call. The CDR3 has 12 amino acids. Germline V lookup: CDR1 MNHEY, CDR2 SVGAGI. V was shortened by 6 bases and J by 1 base, with 7 bases between the two germline ends.

The chain carries TRBV10-3 and TRBJ1-1; no clear D gene. The germline CDR1 and CDR2 sequences are ENHRY and SYGVKD. V dropped 0 bases and J dropped 4 bases, with 3 bases sitting between them. There are 12 residues in the CDR3. The CDR3 here is CAISESSTEAFF. CDR3 sequence (DNA): TGTGCCATCAGTGAGTCGAGCACTGAAGCTTTCTTT.

The genes are TRBV12-3 or TRBV12-4 and TRBJ1-3, with 8 bases that match TRBD1. J lost 0 bases, V lost 6 bases, and 7 bases had no gene match. The CDR3 length is 16 residues. In nucleotides, the CDR3 is TGTGCCAGCAGCCATGGGACAGGATACTCTGGAAACACCATATATTTT. As protein: CASSHGTGYSGNTIYF.

This chain connects TRBV15 to TRBJ2-6; D unresolved. This CDR3 is built from 16 residues. Germline V CDR1 and CDR2: LNHNV, YYDKDF (reference sequence). The V end lost 0 bases, the J end lost 2 bases, and 8 bases lay between the germline ends. The chain's CDR3 is CATSRDWVPGANVLTF. CDR3 DNA sequence: TGTGCCACCAGCAGAGATTGGGTCCCTGGGGCCAACGTCCTGACTTTC.

The genes are TRBV7-2 and TRBJ2-4; TRBD2 matches at 7 bases. Per the germline V gene, CDR1 is SGHTA and CDR2 is FQGNSA. The CDR3 contains 17 residues. V shed 5 bases and J 1 base; nucleotides not matched to a gene: 11. Here the CDR3 DNA reads TGTGCCAGCAGCGCGAACGGACTAGTTCGGGCCAAAAACATTCAGTACTTC. It codes for CASSANGLVRAKNIQYF.